This T cell receptor (beta chain) is drawn from a study of tumor-infiltrating lymphocytes in primary liver carcinoma. Details on this clonotype: Its specificity is unknown. Relative to the germline gene, one junction end is altered; a read error may explain this.

Both RNA and DNA were isolated together from around 20-30 mg of bulk tissue that had not been sorted. Primary liver carcinoma in the patients was surgically resected. Production of TCR beta cDNA used 400 to 600 ng total RNA together with a constant-region primer. Modified slightly, ARM-PCR produced TCR beta libraries over three nested multiplex PCR rounds. Via MiXCR, TCRdb re-called the multiplex PCR reads, giving one row per CDR3 protein. Of approximately 99,000 distinct CDR3 sequences listed, more than 60% are singletons. Study results and caveats: The overlap of tumor-adjacent and tumor-blood pairs was smaller than that of tumor region pairs.

The sequenced material came from liver tumor tissue from sampling region 5. Indicated subset: tumor region T5, tumor centre. This clonotype originated in a woman aged 55-69 years with primary liver carcinoma and hepatitis B virus infection.

CDR3 DNA sequence: TGTGCCAACAGCCTCATTAGCCCTCCCCTGGATTTC. Translating gives CANSLISPPLDF. The chain employs TRBV11-3 and TRBJ2-1; D is unclear. Germline V gives CDR1 SGHNT, CDR2 YENEEA. The CDR3 is 12 residues long.